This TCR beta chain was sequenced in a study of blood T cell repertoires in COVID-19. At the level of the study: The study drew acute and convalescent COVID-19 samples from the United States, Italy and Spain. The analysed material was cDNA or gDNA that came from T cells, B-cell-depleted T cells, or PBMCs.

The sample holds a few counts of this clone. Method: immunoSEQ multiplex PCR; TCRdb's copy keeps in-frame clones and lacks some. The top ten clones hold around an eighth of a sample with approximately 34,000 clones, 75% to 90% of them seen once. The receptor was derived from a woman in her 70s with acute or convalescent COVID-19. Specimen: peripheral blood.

The CDR3 nucleotides are TGTGCCAGCAGCAAATCTGGGCCAGATACGCAGTATTTT. Amino acids: CASSKSGPDTQYF. This chain uses TRBV11-2 with TRBJ2-3; D gene uncertain. The ends were cut back, 5 bases at V and 4 bases at J, with 10 bases in the middle. CDR3 length equals 13 residues. In germline, CDR1 is SGHAT, CDR2 FQNNGV. Full variable domain (missing parts from reference TRBV11-2 and TRBJ2-3): EAGVAQSPRYKIIEKRQSVAFWCNPISGHATLYWYQQILGQGPKLLIQFQNNGVVDDSQLPKDRFSAERLKGVDSTLKIQPAKLEDSAVYLCASSKSGPDTQYFGPGTRLTVL.